What follows describes a single T cell receptor beta chain. The antigen is unknown. This sample was taken from a study of OX40 agonist ivuxolimab in advanced cancers. Study information: Participants could have had prior anti-PD-1, anti-PD-L1 or anti-CTLA-4 therapy, and around 40% had some.

Repertoires were generated with immunoSEQ multiplex PCR, while TCRdb's copy carries only in-frame clones and drops some. The data show 22,000 or so clones, approximately 86% seen once. The CDR3 is 15 residues long. Germline trimming cut 2 bases from V and 7 bases from J; bases unmatched to any gene: 9. The germline gives CDR1 MNHEY, CDR2 SMNVEV (reference sequence). Findings and limits, study-wide: CD8+ T cells were the subset that, on average, had more expanded clones than CD4+.

This receptor was taken from an adult with an advanced solid tumor such as melanoma, head and neck, liver or kidney cancer. Sequenced material: CD4+ or CD8+ T cells sorted from blood, taken in a trial of the OX40 agonist ivuxolimab. The J gene is TRBJ1-1, the V gene TRBV27; 8 bases agree with TRBD1. CDR3 in DNA: TGTGCCAGCAGTTTACTCCAGGGGGCGAGGAATGAAGCTTTCTTT. As protein: CASSLLQGARNEAFF.